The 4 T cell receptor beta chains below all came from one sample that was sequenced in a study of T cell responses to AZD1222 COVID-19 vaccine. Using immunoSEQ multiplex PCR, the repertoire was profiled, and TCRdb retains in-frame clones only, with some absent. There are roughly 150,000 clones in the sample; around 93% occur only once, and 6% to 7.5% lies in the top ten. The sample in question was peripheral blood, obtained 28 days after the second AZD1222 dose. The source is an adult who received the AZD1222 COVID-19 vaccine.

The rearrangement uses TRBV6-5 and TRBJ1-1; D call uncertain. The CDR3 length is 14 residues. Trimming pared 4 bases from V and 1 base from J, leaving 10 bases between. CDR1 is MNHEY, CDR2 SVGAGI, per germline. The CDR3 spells CASSFGWKNTEAFF. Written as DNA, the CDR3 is TGTGCCAGCAGTTTTGGGTGGAAGAACACTGAAGCTTTCTTT.

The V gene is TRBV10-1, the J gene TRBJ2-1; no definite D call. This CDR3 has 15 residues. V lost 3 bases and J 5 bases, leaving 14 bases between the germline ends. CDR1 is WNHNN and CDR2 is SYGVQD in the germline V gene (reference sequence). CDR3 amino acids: CASSDLELLHNEQFF. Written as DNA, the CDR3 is TGCGCCAGCAGTGATCTTGAGTTACTCCACAATGAGCAGTTCTTC.

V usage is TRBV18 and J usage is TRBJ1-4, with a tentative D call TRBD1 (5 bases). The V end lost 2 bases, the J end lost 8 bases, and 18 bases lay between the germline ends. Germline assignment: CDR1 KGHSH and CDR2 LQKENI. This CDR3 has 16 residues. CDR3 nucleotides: TGTGCCAGCTCACCAGAGAATCGGGACTTAAGAGAAAAACTGTTTTTT. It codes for CASSPENRDLREKLFF.

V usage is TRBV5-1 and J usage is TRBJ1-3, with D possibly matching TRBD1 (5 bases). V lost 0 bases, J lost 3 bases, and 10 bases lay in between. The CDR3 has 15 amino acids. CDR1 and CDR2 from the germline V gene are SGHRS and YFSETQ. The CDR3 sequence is CASSLEPRVGNTIYF. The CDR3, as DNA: TGCGCCAGCAGCTTGGAGCCCAGGGTTGGAAACACCATATATTTT.